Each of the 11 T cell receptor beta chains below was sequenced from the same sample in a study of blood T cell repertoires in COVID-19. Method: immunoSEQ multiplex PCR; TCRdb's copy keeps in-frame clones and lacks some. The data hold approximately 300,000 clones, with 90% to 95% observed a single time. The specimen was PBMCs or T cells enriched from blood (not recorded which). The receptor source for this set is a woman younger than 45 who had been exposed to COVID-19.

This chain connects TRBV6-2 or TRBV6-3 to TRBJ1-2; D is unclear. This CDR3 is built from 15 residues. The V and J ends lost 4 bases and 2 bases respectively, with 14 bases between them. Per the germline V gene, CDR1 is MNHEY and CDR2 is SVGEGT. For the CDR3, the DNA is TGTGCCAGCAGTTTGTTTCGCGTGAGGAACTATGGCTACACCTTC. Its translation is CASSLFRVRNYGYTF.

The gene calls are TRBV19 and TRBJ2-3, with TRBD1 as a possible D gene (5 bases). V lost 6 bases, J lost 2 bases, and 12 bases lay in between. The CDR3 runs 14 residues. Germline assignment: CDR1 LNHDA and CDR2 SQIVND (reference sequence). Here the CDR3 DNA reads TGTGCCAGTAGGAGGACAAGAACCACAGATACGCAGTATTTT. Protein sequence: CASRRTRTTDTQYF.

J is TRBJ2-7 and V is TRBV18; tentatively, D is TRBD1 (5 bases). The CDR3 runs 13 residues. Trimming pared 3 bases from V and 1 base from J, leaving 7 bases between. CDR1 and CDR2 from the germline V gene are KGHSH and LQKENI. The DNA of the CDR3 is TGTGCCAGCTCACCGGACATTTCCTACGAGCAGTACTTC. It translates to CASSPDISYEQYF.

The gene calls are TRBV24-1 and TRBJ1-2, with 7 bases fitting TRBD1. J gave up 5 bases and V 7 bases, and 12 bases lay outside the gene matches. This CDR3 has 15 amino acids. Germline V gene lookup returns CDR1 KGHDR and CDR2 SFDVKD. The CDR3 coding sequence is TGTGCCACCAGCCTTCGACAGGGTCGTAGGTATGGCTACACCTTC. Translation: CATSLRQGRRYGYTF.

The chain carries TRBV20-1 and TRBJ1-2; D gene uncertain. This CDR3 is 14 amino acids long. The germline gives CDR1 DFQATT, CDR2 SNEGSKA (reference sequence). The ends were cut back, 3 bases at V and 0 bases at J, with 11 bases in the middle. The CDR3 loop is CSASLGSPNYGYTF. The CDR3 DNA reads TGCAGTGCTAGTCTTGGCTCCCCTAACTATGGCTACACCTTC.

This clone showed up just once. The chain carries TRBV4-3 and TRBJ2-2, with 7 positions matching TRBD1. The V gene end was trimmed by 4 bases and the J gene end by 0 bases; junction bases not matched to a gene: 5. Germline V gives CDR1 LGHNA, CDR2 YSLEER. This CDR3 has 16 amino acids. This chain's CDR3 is CASSPGTATNTGELFF. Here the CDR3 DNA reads TGCGCCAGCAGCCCTGGGACAGCGACGAACACCGGGGAGCTGTTTTTT.

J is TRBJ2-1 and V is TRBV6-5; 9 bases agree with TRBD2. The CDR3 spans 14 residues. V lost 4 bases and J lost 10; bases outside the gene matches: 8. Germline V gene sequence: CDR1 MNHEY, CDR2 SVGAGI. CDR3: CASSLQRGEEEQFF. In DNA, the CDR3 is TGTGCCAGCAGTTTACAGCGGGGGGAGGAGGAGCAGTTCTTC.

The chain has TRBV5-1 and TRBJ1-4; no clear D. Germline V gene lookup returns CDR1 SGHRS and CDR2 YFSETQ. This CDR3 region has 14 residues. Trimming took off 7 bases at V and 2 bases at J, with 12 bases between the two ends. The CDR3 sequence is CASAHFGTNEKLFF. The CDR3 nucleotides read TGCGCCAGCGCCCACTTCGGGACTAATGAAAAACTGTTTTTT. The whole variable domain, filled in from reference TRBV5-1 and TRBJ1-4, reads KAGVTQTPRYLIKTRGQQVTLSCSPISGHRSVSWYQQTPGQGLQFLFEYFSETQRNKGNFPGRFSGRQFSNSRSEMNVSTLELGDSALYLCASAHFGTNEKLFFGSGTQLSVL.

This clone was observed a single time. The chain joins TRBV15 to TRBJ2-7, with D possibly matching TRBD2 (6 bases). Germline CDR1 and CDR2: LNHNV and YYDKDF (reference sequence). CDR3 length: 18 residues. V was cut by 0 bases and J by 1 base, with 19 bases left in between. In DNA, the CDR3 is TGTGCCACCAGCAGAGATCCCCCAGGGACTGGAACATCCTACGAGCAGTACTTC. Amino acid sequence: CATSRDPPGTGTSYEQYF.

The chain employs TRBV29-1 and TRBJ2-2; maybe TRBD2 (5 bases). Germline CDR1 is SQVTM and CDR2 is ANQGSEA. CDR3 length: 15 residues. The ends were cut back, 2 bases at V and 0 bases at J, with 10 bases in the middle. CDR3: CSVESTGANTGELFF. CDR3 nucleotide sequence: TGCAGCGTTGAAAGTACCGGGGCGAACACCGGGGAGCTGTTTTTT.

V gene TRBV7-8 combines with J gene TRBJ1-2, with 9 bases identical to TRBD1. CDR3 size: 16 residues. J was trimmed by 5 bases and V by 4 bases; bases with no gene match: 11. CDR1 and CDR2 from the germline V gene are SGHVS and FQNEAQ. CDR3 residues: CASSSEVGQGSYGYTF. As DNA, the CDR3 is TGTGCCAGCAGCTCCGAGGTCGGACAGGGGTCATATGGCTACACCTTC.